These T cell receptor beta chains were read from a single sample in a study of T cells in Graves' hyperthyroidism and ophthalmopathy. TCRdb independently ran MiXCR on the multiplex PCR reads; one entry per CDR3 protein. The data show about 500,000 distinct CDR3 sequences, around 16% seen once. Input material: blood. The origin of the receptors is a woman under 40 with Graves' ophthalmopathy. CDR3s include the opening cysteine and the closing phenylalanine or tryptophan. The order of the fields is CDR3 length, J gene, clone size, V gene, D gene, CDR3 protein, CDR3 DNA. The D gene is left open where the match is weak. Clone size is stated in some rows and not others, as once, few, many or a class when expanded.

cdr3_length: 13; j_call: TRBJ2-5; clone_size: -; v_call: TRBV7-9; d_call: -; cdr3_aa: CASSLDRMETQYF; cdr3_nt: TGTGCCAGCAGCTTAGACAGGATGGAGACCCAGTACTTC
cdr3_length: 13; j_call: TRBJ2-7; clone_size: many; v_call: TRBV7-8; d_call: TRBD2; cdr3_aa: CASSLDGRGEQYF; cdr3_nt: TGTGCCAGCAGCTTAGATGGGAGGGGCGAGCAGTACTTC
cdr3_length: 12; j_call: TRBJ2-7; clone_size: -; v_call: TRBV28; d_call: TRBD2; cdr3_aa: CASSFSGDEQYF; cdr3_nt: TGTGCCAGCAGTTTCAGCGGGGATGAGCAGTACTTC
cdr3_length: 15; j_call: TRBJ2-1; clone_size: many; v_call: TRBV20-1; d_call: TRBD2; cdr3_aa: CSASSSSGATNEQFF; cdr3_nt: TGCAGTGCTAGCTCCTCAAGCGGGGCCACCAATGAGCAGTTCTTC
cdr3_length: 14; j_call: TRBJ2-5; clone_size: many; v_call: TRBV14; d_call: -; cdr3_aa: CASSQGTLQETQYF; cdr3_nt: TGTGCCAGCAGCCAAGGGACACTCCAAGAGACCCAGTACTTC
cdr3_length: 16; j_call: TRBJ2-7; clone_size: many; v_call: TRBV12-3/TRBV12-4; d_call: TRBD2; cdr3_aa: CASSPGVGSGSYEQYF; cdr3_nt: TGTGCCAGCAGTCCCGGGGTTGGGAGCGGGAGCTACGAGCAGTACTTC
cdr3_length: 14; j_call: TRBJ2-1; clone_size: many; v_call: TRBV12-3/TRBV12-4; d_call: TRBD1; cdr3_aa: CASSLTGQGGEQFF; cdr3_nt: TGTGCCAGCAGTTTAACGGGACAGGGGGGAGAGCAGTTCTTC
cdr3_length: 14; j_call: TRBJ2-5; clone_size: few; v_call: TRBV28; d_call: TRBD1; cdr3_aa: CASSASTGQETQYF; cdr3_nt: TGTGCCAGCAGTGCCTCGACAGGGCAGGAGACCCAGTACTTC
cdr3_length: 15; j_call: TRBJ1-5; clone_size: -; v_call: TRBV7-6; d_call: -; cdr3_aa: CASSLFSGVGQPQHF; cdr3_nt: TGTGCCAGCAGCTTATTCTCGGGGGTGGGTCAGCCCCAGCATTTT
cdr3_length: 15; j_call: TRBJ2-5; clone_size: once; v_call: TRBV19; d_call: -; cdr3_aa: CASSRVLDQGETQYF; cdr3_nt: TGTGCCAGTAGTAGAGTGCTTGACCAAGGAGAGACCCAGTACTTC
cdr3_length: 16; j_call: TRBJ2-3; clone_size: once; v_call: TRBV20-1; d_call: TRBD2; cdr3_aa: CSAPRLAGGRGDTQYF; cdr3_nt: TGCAGTGCGCCGAGACTAGCGGGAGGCCGGGGAGATACGCAGTATTTT
cdr3_length: 13; j_call: TRBJ2-1; clone_size: many; v_call: TRBV7-2; d_call: TRBD1; cdr3_aa: CASSLADRGGQFF; cdr3_nt: TGTGCCAGCAGCTTAGCAGACAGGGGAGGGCAGTTCTTC
cdr3_length: 13; j_call: TRBJ1-1; clone_size: few; v_call: TRBV18; d_call: -; cdr3_aa: CASSGQGNTEASF; cdr3_nt: TGTGCCAGCTCAGGCCAGGGGAACACTGAAGCTTCCTTT
cdr3_length: 17; j_call: TRBJ2-2; clone_size: -; v_call: TRBV19; d_call: TRBD2; cdr3_aa: CASSTGTSGRGTGELFF; cdr3_nt: TGTGCCAGTAGTACCGGGACTAGCGGGAGAGGGACCGGGGAGCTGTTTTTT
cdr3_length: 16; j_call: TRBJ2-7; clone_size: once; v_call: TRBV20-1; d_call: -; cdr3_aa: CSASFTSLTRAYEQYF; cdr3_nt: TGCAGTGCTAGTTTCACCAGCTTGACTAGAGCCTACGAGCAGTACTTC
cdr3_length: 15; j_call: TRBJ2-5; clone_size: -; v_call: TRBV12-3/TRBV12-4; d_call: -; cdr3_aa: CASSLGVFLEETQYF; cdr3_nt: TGTGCCAGCAGTTTGGGAGTCTTCCTCGAGGAGACCCAGTACTTC
cdr3_length: 12; j_call: TRBJ2-7; clone_size: many; v_call: TRBV2; d_call: -; cdr3_aa: CASSLTNYEQYF; cdr3_nt: TGTGCCAGCAGCCTTACTAACTACGAGCAGTACTTC
cdr3_length: 12; j_call: TRBJ2-1; clone_size: many; v_call: TRBV6-1; d_call: -; cdr3_aa: CASTLGSNEQFF; cdr3_nt: TGTGCCAGCACCCTGGGTAGCAATGAGCAGTTCTTC
cdr3_length: 15; j_call: TRBJ1-5; clone_size: few; v_call: TRBV25-1; d_call: TRBD1; cdr3_aa: CASSPRQGSNQPQHF; cdr3_nt: TGTGCCAGCAGTCCCCGACAGGGGAGCAATCAGCCCCAGCATTTT
cdr3_length: 12; j_call: TRBJ1-2; clone_size: many; v_call: TRBV6-2/TRBV6-3; d_call: -; cdr3_aa: CASDSTIYGYTF; cdr3_nt: TGTGCCAGTGACTCTACCATCTATGGCTACACCTTC
cdr3_length: 15; j_call: TRBJ1-6; clone_size: few; v_call: TRBV4-1; d_call: -; cdr3_aa: CASSHGDRINSPLHF; cdr3_nt: TGCGCCAGCAGCCACGGCGACAGGATTAATTCACCCCTCCACTTT
cdr3_length: 13; j_call: TRBJ2-1; clone_size: -; v_call: TRBV11-3; d_call: -; cdr3_aa: CASSLLGMREQFF; cdr3_nt: TGTGCCAGCAGCTTATTAGGGATGAGGGAGCAGTTCTTC
cdr3_length: 14; j_call: TRBJ2-7; clone_size: -; v_call: TRBV5-5; d_call: TRBD1; cdr3_aa: CASSRDRGNNEQYF; cdr3_nt: TGTGCCAGCAGCCGTGACAGGGGGAACAACGAGCAGTACTTC
cdr3_length: 14; j_call: TRBJ1-3; clone_size: -; v_call: TRBV5-6; d_call: -; cdr3_aa: CASSMTGGGNTIYF; cdr3_nt: TGTGCCAGCAGCATGACTGGGGGCGGAAACACCATATATTTT
cdr3_length: 15; j_call: TRBJ2-3; clone_size: few; v_call: TRBV4-2; d_call: TRBD1; cdr3_aa: CASKNRDRVSDTQYF; cdr3_nt: TGTGCCAGCAAAAACCGGGACAGGGTTTCAGATACGCAGTATTTT
cdr3_length: 15; j_call: TRBJ2-5; clone_size: few; v_call: TRBV14; d_call: -; cdr3_aa: CASSQDRQSQETQYF; cdr3_nt: TGTGCCAGCAGCCAAGATCGACAGTCCCAAGAGACCCAGTACTTC
cdr3_length: 13; j_call: TRBJ2-5; clone_size: few; v_call: TRBV14; d_call: -; cdr3_aa: CASSQGIRETQYF; cdr3_nt: TGTGCCAGCAGCCAAGGGATTCGAGAGACCCAGTACTTC